This T cell receptor (beta chain) derives from a study of cytomegalovirus exposure and HLA in healthy donors. Study results and limitations: Reportedly, diagnosis of cytomegalovirus status by the classifier showed high specificity and sensitivity. Of the V segments, some could not be distinguished, including TRBV6-2 and TRBV6-3, and were excluded. Beyond CMV serostatus, there was no information to go on about immune exposure.

For this clone: Its cognate antigen is unknown.

All the people who gave samples were healthy bone marrow donors. Vbeta (60) and Jbeta (13) primers were used in the PCR. TCRdb's copy holds only in-frame clones and misses some; the assay was immunoSEQ multiplex PCR. The sample comprises 90,000 to 120,000 clones, around 79% of which are singletons, and over 12% rests with the top ten. Trimming took off 2 bases at V and 3 bases at J, with 13 bases between the two ends. Germline V gene lookup returns CDR1 ENHRY and CDR2 SYGVKD. The CDR3 sequence is 15 residues long. The sequence was obtained from a male donor in good health and CMV-seropositive. The chain uses TRBV10-3 and TRBJ1-2; D remains ambiguous. Sequencing used PBMCs. CDR3 DNA sequence: TGTGCCATCAGTGAGGAGGGTGGGGTCGACTATGGCTACACCTTC. Its translation is CAISEEGGVDYGYTF.